These 25 T cell receptor beta chains were all obtained from the same sample, sequenced in a study of cytomegalovirus exposure and HLA in healthy donors. PCR amplification relied on 60 Vbeta primers (plus 13 Jbeta primers). Clones were read by immunoSEQ multiplex PCR, and TCRdb kept only the in-frame ones, dropping some. The repertoire holds 100,000 to 150,000 clones, with roughly 82% as singletons. The sequenced sample consisted of PBMCs. Receptors originate from a male donor in good health and CMV-seropositive.

The V call is TRBV6-5, the J call TRBJ2-7, with 7 nucleotides matching TRBD1. The length of the CDR3 is 14 residues. Germline V lookup: CDR1 MNHEY, CDR2 SVGAGI. The V and J ends lost 6 bases and 3 bases, in that order; junction bases with no gene match: 8. CDR3 DNA: TGTGCCAGCAGGAGAAGGGGGCGAAGCTACGAGCAGTACTTC. It is translated as CASRRRGRSYEQYF.

In DNA form, the CDR3 reads TGTGCCAGCAGCACAGGGTTGAGCGGCTACACCTTC. Its protein is CASSTGLSGYTF. The gene calls are TRBV6-6 and TRBJ1-2; tentative D call: TRBD1 (6 bases). The CDR3 totals 12 residues. Germline-derived CDR1 and CDR2 are MNHNY and SVGAGI (reference sequence). The V end lost 6 bases, the J end lost 8 bases, and 13 bases lay between the germline ends.

This chain uses TRBV27 with TRBJ2-7, with D possibly being TRBD2 (6 bases). CDR1 is MNHEY, CDR2 SMNVEV, per germline (reference sequence). V dropped 4 bases and J dropped 2 bases, with 15 bases sitting between them. The CDR3 has 15 amino acids. The CDR3 loop reads CASSSPTSVPYEQYF. The CDR3 DNA sequence: TGTGCCAGCAGTTCACCGACTAGTGTCCCCTACGAGCAGTACTTC.

The chain recombines TRBV19 with TRBJ2-7, with 9 bases that match TRBD1. The V and J ends lost 4 bases and 6 bases, in that order; junction bases with no gene match: 10. Germline lookup yields CDR1 LNHDA and CDR2 SQIVND (reference sequence). The CDR3 is made up of 15 amino acids. CDR3 residues: CASSTSRDRVAEQYF. The CDR3 bases are TGTGCCAGTAGTACCTCCCGGGACAGGGTGGCCGAGCAGTACTTC.

The chain carries TRBV5-1 and TRBJ2-2; D possibly corresponds to TRBD1 (5 bases). V shed 0 bases and J shed 3 bases, with 12 bases lying between them. The CDR3 has 16 amino acids. CDR1 is SGHRS and CDR2 is YFSETQ in the germline V gene. This chain's CDR3 is CASSLGRVGYTGELFF. CDR3 coding DNA: TGCGCCAGCAGCTTGGGCAGGGTCGGCTACACCGGGGAGCTGTTTTTT.

In its sample, this clone was seen a few times. The chain carries TRBV5-1 and TRBJ2-7; TRBD1 aligns across 10 bases. The CDR3 has 16 amino acids. From germline, CDR1 is SGHRS and CDR2 YFSETQ. V lost 4 bases and J lost 3; bases outside the gene matches: 10. This CDR3 reads CASSGRDRGLDYEQYF. CDR3 coding DNA: TGCGCCAGCAGCGGTCGAGACAGGGGGCTGGACTACGAGCAGTACTTC.

The chain couples TRBV9 to TRBJ2-7; 7 bases are shared with TRBD1. The V gene end was trimmed by 1 base and the J gene end by 0 bases; junction bases not matched to a gene: 7. Germline V gene data show CDR1 as SGDLS and CDR2 as YYNGEE. CDR3 size: 16 residues. In DNA, the CDR3 is TGTGCCAGCAGCGTAAGAGGACAGGAGAGCTCCTACGAGCAGTACTTC. Protein sequence: CASSVRGQESSYEQYF.

The V gene is TRBV20-1, the J gene TRBJ2-7; no definite D call. The CDR3 loop spans 11 amino acids. Looked up from germline, CDR1 is DFQATT and CDR2 is SNEGSKA (reference sequence). Trimming removed 4 bases at V and 6 bases at J, with 10 bases between. In nucleotides, the CDR3 is TGCAGTGCTATTTTTCGGAGCGAGCAGTACTTC. Encoded protein: CSAIFRSEQYF.

V and J are TRBV18 and TRBJ2-7; 8 bases map to TRBD1. V gave up 3 bases and J gave up 3 bases; unmatched junction bases: 10. CDR3 size: 16 residues. CDR1 and CDR2 (germline): KGHSH, LQKENI. The CDR3 bases are TGTGCCAGCTCACCGCCCCCGGACAGGGTACTCTACGAGCAGTACTTC. Protein product: CASSPPPDRVLYEQYF.

By its share, this clone is medium-sized (0.01 to 0.1%). The J gene is TRBJ1-1, the V gene TRBV10-3; TRBD1 might be the D (6 bases). CDR1 ENHRY and CDR2 SYGVKD come from the germline V gene. CDR3 size: 15 residues. With 6 bases removed from V and 8 bases from J, the gap between germline ends came to 22 bases. CDR3 nucleotide sequence: TGTGCCATCAGCGATTTGCAGGGGCAGGTAGGGGAAGCTTTCTTT. This codes for CAISDLQGQVGEAFF.

The chain has TRBV29-1 and TRBJ1-2; D is ambiguous. This CDR3 comprises 12 residues. Per the germline V gene, CDR1 is SQVTM and CDR2 is ANQGSEA. V was shortened by 1 base and J by 7 bases, with 10 bases between the two germline ends. CDR3 sequence reads: CSVEGHLFGYTF. CDR3 bases: TGCAGCGTTGAAGGACACCTCTTTGGCTACACCTTC.

This clone was counted only a few times. The chain uses TRBV27 and TRBJ2-3, with 8 bases matching TRBD2. There are 15 residues in the CDR3. Per the germline V gene, CDR1 is MNHEY and CDR2 is SMNVEV (reference sequence). V dropped 4 bases and J dropped 0; count of bases not matched to a gene: 3. The CDR3 here is CASSYTSGSTDTQYF. The CDR3 DNA reads as TGTGCCAGCAGTTATACTAGCGGTAGCACAGATACGCAGTATTTT.

This clone has a handful of counts. This sequence joins TRBV18 and TRBJ1-1; 11 bases are shared with TRBD1. The CDR3 is 15 amino acids. V shed 3 bases, J shed 4 bases, and the junction held 4 bases outside the gene matches. CDR1 is KGHSH and CDR2 is LQKENI in the germline V gene. The DNA of the CDR3 is TGTGCCAGCTCACCGGGACAGGGGGTGGTCACTGAAGCTTTCTTT. It codes for CASSPGQGVVTEAFF.

The chain carries TRBV29-1 and TRBJ2-4; TRBD1 is a possible D gene (5 bases). The CDR3 runs to 11 residues. V lost 0 bases, J lost 11 bases, and 8 bases lay in between. The germline CDR1 and CDR2 sequences are SQVTM and ANQGSEA. The CDR3 DNA sequence: TGCAGCGTTGAAGACAGGGTGGTTCAGTACTTC. This translates into CSVEDRVVQYF.

The sample holds one count of this clone. V gene TRBV27 combines with J gene TRBJ2-1, with 8 bases aligning to TRBD1. The CDR3 totals 14 residues. Germline V gene lookup returns CDR1 MNHEY and CDR2 SMNVEV (reference sequence). With V trimmed by 7 bases and J by 6 bases, 8 bases remained unmatched. In DNA form, the CDR3 reads TGTGCCAGCACCCTCAGACAGGGGTCCAATGAGCAGTTCTTC. It specifies CASTLRQGSNEQFF.

The V gene is TRBV10-3, the J gene TRBJ1-3; weak D call: TRBD1 (6 bases). This CDR3 has 13 residues. The V and J ends lost 6 bases and 2 bases respectively, with 8 bases between them. Germline assignment: CDR1 ENHRY and CDR2 SYGVKD. The CDR3 region is CAISDRTGNTIYF. CDR3 in DNA: TGTGCCATCAGCGACAGGACTGGAAACACCATATATTTT.

This rearrangement joins TRBV30 to TRBJ2-1; TRBD2 matches 8 bases. Germline loops: CDR1 GTSNPN, CDR2 SVGIG (reference sequence). The ends lost 0 bases at V and 2 bases at J; junction bases unmatched: 3. The CDR3 runs to 15 residues. CDR3 loop: CAWSVPGRAYNEQFF. CDR3 in DNA: TGTGCCTGGAGTGTACCCGGGAGGGCCTACAATGAGCAGTTCTTC.

CDR3 sequence (DNA): TGCGCCAGCAGCTTGGACAGTTATAGCAATCAGCCCCAGCATTTT. Its protein product is CASSLDSYSNQPQHF. The chain employs TRBV5-1 and TRBJ1-5, with D hard to call. V lost 0 bases and J 0 bases, leaving 7 bases between the germline ends. Germline V CDR1 and CDR2: SGHRS, YFSETQ. The length of the CDR3 is 15 residues.

The chain links TRBV4-2 to TRBJ1-2; TRBD1 matches at 7 bases. V lost 3 bases, J lost 2 bases, and 3 bases stayed unmatched. This CDR3 contains 14 residues. Germline V lookup: CDR1 LGHNA, CDR2 YNFKEQ. This CDR3 is CASSHTGANYGYTF. CDR3 in DNA: TGTGCCAGCAGCCACACAGGGGCAAACTATGGCTACACCTTC.

This chain uses TRBV6-1 with TRBJ2-7; 9 nucleotides align to TRBD1. The CDR3 runs to 15 residues. V gave up 4 bases and J gave up 5 bases; unmatched junction bases: 9. Germline lookup yields CDR1 MNHNS and CDR2 SASEGT. CDR3 amino acids: CASSATGTGSHEQYF. For the CDR3, the DNA is TGTGCCAGCAGTGCTACCGGGACAGGGAGCCACGAGCAGTACTTC.

V is TRBV5-1 and J is TRBJ2-3, with 7 bases fitting TRBD2. The junction had 2 bases not matched to a gene; V was cut back by 3 bases and J by 1 base. The CDR3 has 14 amino acids. The germline V gene has CDR1 SGHRS and CDR2 YFSETQ. In DNA form, the CDR3 reads TGCGCCAGCAGCTCGCTAGCGGGCACAGATACGCAGTATTTT. Protein: CASSSLAGTDTQYF.

J is TRBJ2-1 and V is TRBV7-9, with TRBD2 as a possible D gene (5 bases). The CDR3 is 15 residues long. V lost 5 bases and J lost 0, with 11 bases in between. Looked up from germline, CDR1 is SEHNR and CDR2 is FQNEAQ (reference sequence). The CDR3 DNA reads TGTGCCAGCAGCCCTAGCCCTTACTCCTACAATGAGCAGTTCTTC. It specifies CASSPSPYSYNEQFF.

V is TRBV5-5 and J is TRBJ1-4, with 8 nucleotides matching TRBD1. The germline CDR1 and CDR2 sequences are SGHKS and YYEKEE (reference sequence). The CDR3 covers 15 residues. The V and J ends lost 4 bases and 8 bases, in that order; junction bases with no gene match: 10. CDR3 region: CASSPSGQGWEKLFF. In nucleotides, the CDR3 is TGTGCCAGCAGCCCTTCCGGACAGGGTTGGGAAAAACTGTTTTTT. The full variable domain, with the rest looked up from reference TRBV5-5 and TRBJ1-4, is DAGVTQSPTHLIKTRGQQVTLRCSPISGHKSVSWYQQVLGQGPQFIFQYYEKEERGRGNFPDRFSARQFPNYSSELNVNALLLGDSALYLCASSPSGQGWEKLFFGSGTQLSVL.

This clone occurred a few times. J is TRBJ2-7 and V is TRBV7-2; TRBD1 is a possible D gene (6 bases). Between the trimmed V and J ends, which lost 4 bases and 9 bases, there was a span of 13 bases. The CDR3 sequence is 12 residues long. The V gene's germline CDR1 is SGHTA and CDR2 FQGNSA. CDR3 protein: CASSSTGARQYF. CDR3 DNA: TGTGCCAGCAGCTCGACAGGAGCGAGGCAGTACTTC.

The gene calls are TRBV6-6 and TRBJ2-7, with 16 positions matching TRBD2. CDR1 is MNHNY, CDR2 SVGAGI, per germline (reference sequence). The length of the CDR3 is 16 residues. Trimming cost V 6 bases and J 4 bases; bases outside gene matches: 6. DNA for the CDR3: TGTGCCAGCAGCGGGACTAGCGGGGGGGATAGGTACGAGCAGTACTTC. It codes for CASSGTSGGDRYEQYF.